These 18 T cell receptor beta chains were all obtained from the same sample, sequenced in a study of T cells in Graves' hyperthyroidism and ophthalmopathy. The source material, RNA transcripts, was used to amplify TCR beta CDR3 regions. A first-round RT-PCR of the TCR CDR3 used the HTBI primer set. From the multiplex PCR reads, TCRdb called clonotypes with MiXCR, one entry per CDR3 protein. The repertoire has 550,000 to 650,000 distinct CDR3 sequences, 11% to 15% of them found once; the top ten carry more than 4.5%. The sequenced material came from blood. Receptors originate from a woman in her twenties or thirties with Graves' hyperthyroidism that later progressed to Graves' ophthalmopathy.

The chain links TRBV24-1 to TRBJ1-1; D ambiguous. The CDR3 is 14 amino acids. Trimming took 6 bases from V and 0 from J, leaving 10 bases between them. From germline, CDR1 is KGHDR and CDR2 SFDVKD. The CDR3 sequence: CATSPGGMNTEAFF. The CDR3 nucleotides are TGTGCCACCAGTCCGGGAGGGATGAACACTGAAGCTTTCTTT.

This clonotype has only a few counts. DNA of the CDR3: TGTGCTAGTGGTTTCCACGCAGGGGACCCCTACAATGAGCAGTTCTTC. Translating gives CASGFHAGDPYNEQFF. The chain recombines TRBV12-5 with TRBJ2-1, with D possibly matching TRBD1 (6 bases). The CDR3 has 16 residues. The germline V gene encodes CDR1 LGHNT and CDR2 FRNRAP. The V and J ends lost 3 bases and 2 bases respectively, with 14 bases between them.

V is TRBV4-3 and J is TRBJ2-7; 9 nucleotides agree with TRBD2. This CDR3 contains 16 residues. J was trimmed by 4 bases and V by 0 bases; bases with no gene match: 7. Looked up from germline, CDR1 is LGHNA and CDR2 is YSLEER. In DNA form, the CDR3 reads TGCGCCAGCAGCCAAGATGCCCTAGCGGGAACTTACGAGCAGTACTTC. Its translation is CASSQDALAGTYEQYF.

This clonotype was counted a few times. The chain combines TRBV5-5 with TRBJ1-5; 9 bases are a match to TRBD1. Trimming at V came to 0 bases and at J to 6 bases, leaving 4 bases not matched to a gene. CDR1 and CDR2 (germline): SGHKS, YYEKEE (reference sequence). This CDR3 is 15 amino acids long. In DNA form, the CDR3 reads TGTGCCAGCAGCTTGGAGACAGGGGGAGGTCAGCCCCAGCATTTT. It encodes CASSLETGGGQPQHF.

This clonotype came up a few times. CDR3 DNA sequence: TGTGCCAGTAGTATAGCGGGGACAGGGACCTACGAGCAGTACTTC. Translation: CASSIAGTGTYEQYF. This chain connects TRBV19 to TRBJ2-7, with 9 positions matching TRBD1. The germline CDR1 and CDR2 sequences are LNHDA and SQIVND (reference sequence). After removal of 1 base from V and 2 bases from J, the junction contained 3 bases not matched to a gene. The CDR3 is 15 residues long.

This clonotype showed up just a few times. A much larger clone differs by one base, so this may be a read error. The chain uses TRBV30 and TRBJ2-7; D unresolved. The germline CDR1 and CDR2 sequences are GTSNPN and SVGIG (reference sequence). This CDR3 comprises 13 residues. V was pared by 1 base and J by 7 bases, with 14 bases between. The CDR3 protein is CAWSGSGLEEQYF. Written as DNA, the CDR3 is TGTGCCTGGAGTGGGTCAGGTCTAGAGGAGCAGTACTTC. Using reference TRBV30 and TRBJ2-7 for the parts outside the CDR3, the full variable domain is SQTIHQWPATLVQPVGSPLSLECTVEGTSNPNLYWYRQAAGRGLQLLFYSVGIGQISSEVPQNLSASRPQDRQFILSSKKLLLSDSGFYLCAWSGSGLEEQYFGPGTRLTVT.

About this clonotype: A much larger clone lies a single base off, so this may be a read error. The rearrangement joins TRBV2 to TRBJ2-3; D uncertain. V lost 6 bases to trimming and J lost 4 bases, with 11 bases between them. The germline CDR1 and CDR2 sequences are SNHLY and FYNNEI. This CDR3 has 13 amino acids. Here the CDR3 reads CASRAGRADTQYF. CDR3 coding DNA: TGTGCCAGCAGAGCAGGCCGGGCAGATACGCAGTATTTT.

The V gene is TRBV10-3, the J gene TRBJ1-1; D is unresolved. This CDR3 is built from 13 residues. The V and J ends lost 3 bases and 10 bases respectively, with 15 bases between them. The germline gives CDR1 ENHRY, CDR2 SYGVKD. The CDR3 here is CAISDSGPMGAFF. In DNA form, the CDR3 reads TGTGCCATCAGTGACTCGGGCCCCATGGGAGCTTTCTTT.

This clonotype was recorded many times. The chain combines TRBV6-1 with TRBJ1-1; a possible D gene is TRBD1 (5 bases). The CDR3 is made up of 14 amino acids. Trimming removed 2 bases from V and 4 bases from J, with 11 bases in between. Germline CDR1 MNHNS, CDR2 SASEGT. CDR3 in amino acids: CASSELPGTTEAFF. CDR3 coding DNA: TGTGCCAGCAGTGAACTACCGGGGACCACTGAAGCTTTCTTT.

This clonotype came up many times. The chain combines TRBV20-1 with TRBJ2-1; D may be TRBD1 or TRBD2 (6 bases each). Germline CDR1 and CDR2: DFQATT and SNEGSKA (reference sequence). CDR3 length: 14 amino acids. V was clipped by 6 bases and J by 7 bases, with 19 bases between them. CDR3 DNA: TGCAGTGCAACGACCTACCAGGGGAGGAATGAGCAGTTCTTC. This gives the protein CSATTYQGRNEQFF.

Concerning this clonotype itself: A clone one base away is much larger, so this may be a read error. V and J are TRBV30 and TRBJ2-5; 7 nucleotides match TRBD2. The CDR3 is 13 residues long. Germline trimming cut 2 bases from V and 7 bases from J; bases unmatched to any gene: 7. Germline V lookup: CDR1 GTSNPN, CDR2 SVGIG (reference sequence). Here the CDR3 DNA reads TGTGCCTGGAGTCCGGGACTAATCGCGACCCAGTACTTC. It yields the protein CAWSPGLIATQYF.

This clonotype has a count of ten or more. The J gene is TRBJ1-4, the V gene TRBV5-1; TRBD1 aligns across 7 bases. Losses at the gene ends were 4 bases for V and 7 bases for J; bases not matched to a gene: 7. CDR3 length: 14 residues. CDR1 SGHRS and CDR2 YFSETQ come from the germline V gene. This chain's CDR3 is CASSPDRSREKLFF. The CDR3 nucleotides read TGCGCCAGCAGCCCGGACAGGAGCCGTGAAAAACTGTTTTTT.

The chain combines TRBV19 with TRBJ1-4; D is uncertain. V lost 3 bases and J lost 14, with 13 bases in between. Germline V gene sequence: CDR1 LNHDA, CDR2 SQIVND (reference sequence). The CDR3 has 12 residues. Here the CDR3 reads CASSIGKEILFF. CDR3 coding DNA: TGTGCCAGTAGTATCGGAAAGGAAATTCTGTTTTTT.

The rearrangement uses TRBV2 and TRBJ2-3, with D unresolved. This CDR3 contains 14 residues. Trimming pared 2 bases from V and 8 bases from J, leaving 14 bases between. Looked up from germline, CDR1 is SNHLY and CDR2 is FYNNEI. In DNA, the CDR3 is TGTGCCAGCAGTGAAAGGCCGTCGGCTGGTACGCAGTATTTT. This codes for CASSERPSAGTQYF.

The chain links TRBV11-2 to TRBJ1-1; D perhaps matches TRBD1 (5 bases). V was pared by 1 base and J by 3 bases, with 12 bases between. From germline, CDR1 is SGHAT and CDR2 FQNNGV. This CDR3 has 15 residues. CDR3 protein: CASSLGAGGDTEAFF. The DNA of the CDR3 is TGTGCCAGCAGCTTAGGGGCGGGGGGGGACACTGAAGCTTTCTTT. Variable domain in full (rest from reference TRBV11-2 and TRBJ1-1): EAGVAQSPRYKIIEKRQSVAFWCNPISGHATLYWYQQILGQGPKLLIQFQNNGVVDDSQLPKDRFSAERLKGVDSTLKIQPAKLEDSAVYLCASSLGAGGDTEAFFGQGTRLTVV.

A word on this clonotype: A much larger clonotype is one base distant, so this may be a read error. This chain links TRBV24-1 with TRBJ2-1; 8 nucleotides line up with TRBD1. This CDR3 contains 16 residues. Germline V CDR1 and CDR2: KGHDR, SFDVKD. With 7 bases clipped from V and 5 bases from J, the junction kept 12 bases outside the gene matches. The CDR3 DNA reads TGTGCCACCAGGAGAGGAGGATGGACAGGGAACAATGAGCAGTTCTTC. Protein product: CATRRGGWTGNNEQFF.

This clonotype was seen many times. This rearrangement joins TRBV12-3 or TRBV12-4 to TRBJ2-1, with TRBD2 matching over 9 bases. The CDR3 is made up of 16 amino acids. The junction had 12 bases not matched to a gene; V was cut back by 4 bases and J by 8 bases. The CDR3 bases are TGTGCCAGCAGTTGGGGGGATGCGGGAGGGGTCGATGAGCAGTTCTTC. Its translation: CASSWGDAGGVDEQFF.

This clonotype was detected ten times or more. This rearrangement joins TRBV12-3 or TRBV12-4 to TRBJ2-7, with D maybe TRBD1 (6 bases). With 4 bases removed from V and 0 bases from J, the gap between germline ends came to 10 bases. This CDR3 has 14 residues. The CDR3 loop is CASSYRGSSYEQYF. For the CDR3, the DNA is TGTGCCAGCAGTTATAGGGGGAGCTCCTACGAGCAGTACTTC.